This T cell receptor beta chain was recovered during a study of cytomegalovirus exposure and HLA in healthy donors. Points from the study as a whole: The likely explanation for a cluster of highly shared sequence variants was sequencing artifact.

The PCR employed 60 Vbeta primers together with 13 Jbeta primers. TCRdb's copy holds only in-frame clones and misses some; the assay was immunoSEQ multiplex PCR. The table includes tens of thousands of clones, approximately 70% detected once. V was clipped by 10 bases and J by 0 bases; unmatched bases: 13. The CDR3 spans 16 residues. Per the germline V gene, CDR1 is ENHRY and CDR2 is SYGVKD. Regarding this clone: The antigen is unknown.

The sequenced sample was PBMCs. This clonotype was obtained from a man aged 40-50 years in good health and CMV-seropositive. This chain links TRBV10-3 with TRBJ2-7, with 9 nucleotides matching TRBD1. CDR3 nucleotide sequence: TGTGCCACAGGACAGGGGCGCGGTGAAAGCTCCTACGAGCAGTACTTC. It codes for CATGQGRGESSYEQYF.